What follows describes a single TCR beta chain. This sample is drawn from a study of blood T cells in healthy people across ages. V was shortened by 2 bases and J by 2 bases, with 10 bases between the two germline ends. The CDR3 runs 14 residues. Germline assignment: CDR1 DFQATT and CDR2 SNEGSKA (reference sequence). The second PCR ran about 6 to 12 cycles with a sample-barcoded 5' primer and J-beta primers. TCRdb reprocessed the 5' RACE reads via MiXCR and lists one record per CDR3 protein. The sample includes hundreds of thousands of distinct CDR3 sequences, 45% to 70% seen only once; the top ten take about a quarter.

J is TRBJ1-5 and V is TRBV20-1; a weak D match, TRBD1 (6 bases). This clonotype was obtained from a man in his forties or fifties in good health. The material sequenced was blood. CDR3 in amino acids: CSARFRGRNQPQHF. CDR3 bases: TGCAGTGCTAGATTCAGGGGCCGCAATCAGCCCCAGCATTTT.